One sample yielded the 22 T cell receptor beta chains listed below, sequenced in a study of T cells of healthy individuals. Each CDR3 protein is one row after TCRdb ran MiXCR on the 5' RACE reads. The sample includes tens of thousands of distinct CDR3 sequences, 14% to 15% seen only once; the top ten take 16%. The receptor source for this set is a human donor in good health.

The chain uses TRBV9 and TRBJ1-3; D gene uncertain. Germline CDR1 is SGDLS and CDR2 is YYNGEE. The CDR3 runs to 15 residues. Trimming pared 0 bases from V and 2 bases from J, leaving 9 bases between. The CDR3 DNA sequence: TGTGCCAGCAGCGTAGCTGGGCAGACTGGAAACACCATATATTTT. Translating it yields CASSVAGQTGNTIYF.

This clonotype was picked up a small number of times. The chain is built from TRBV5-1 and TRBJ1-4; D gene uncertain. The CDR3 totals 16 residues. Germline lookup yields CDR1 SGHRS and CDR2 YFSETQ. Trimming stripped 0 bases from V and 4 bases from J, with 13 bases between. CDR3 DNA sequence: TGCGCCAGCAGCTTGGAGTTAACCGGTGTTAATGAAAAACTGTTTTTT. Its protein is CASSLELTGVNEKLFF.

The table lists this clonotype with many counts. Here the CDR3 DNA reads TGTGCCAGCAACACCGACGGCTCCAATGAGCAGTTCTTC. Translation gives CASNTDGSNEQFF. The rearrangement joins TRBV12-3 or TRBV12-4 to TRBJ2-1; D is ambiguous. V dropped 7 bases and J dropped 6 bases, with 13 bases sitting between them. CDR3 length: 13 residues.

This clonotype was counted ten times or more. J is TRBJ2-1 and V is TRBV9; 7 bases map to TRBD2. Germline lookup yields CDR1 SGDLS and CDR2 YYNGEE. V trimming: 4 bases; J trimming: 10 bases; junction bases outside the gene matches: 11. The CDR3 is 14 residues long. CDR3 region: CASSPSGLGREQFF. The CDR3 coding sequence is TGTGCCAGCAGCCCCTCTGGACTAGGTCGGGAGCAGTTCTTC.

This clonotype was counted ten times or more. For the CDR3, the DNA is TGTGCCAGCAGCCTCCGGCGGGGGTATGGCTACACCTTC. Protein: CASSLRRGYGYTF. This chain links TRBV7-2 with TRBJ1-2; TRBD1 is a possible D gene (5 bases). The CDR3 has 13 amino acids. V was cut by 5 bases and J by 5 bases, with 12 bases left in between. CDR1 and CDR2 from the germline V gene are SGHTA and FQGNSA.

This clonotype was recorded at least ten times. The chain links TRBV24-1 to TRBJ2-1; D unresolved. The CDR3 consists of 14 residues. Germline loops: CDR1 KGHDR, CDR2 SFDVKD. Trimming removed 2 bases from V and 6 bases from J, with 10 bases in between. The chain's CDR3 is CATSDSGSLNEQFF. In DNA, the CDR3 is TGTGCCACCAGTGATTCGGGCTCCCTCAATGAGCAGTTCTTC.

This clonotype was counted at least ten times. The chain has TRBV12-5 and TRBJ1-2; no clear D. V was trimmed by 0 bases and J by 2 bases, leaving 4 bases between them. CDR1 is LGHNT and CDR2 is FRNRAP in the germline V gene. The CDR3 has 13 residues. The DNA of the CDR3 is TGTGCTAGTGGTTTGGTACGGAACTATGGCTACACCTTC. As protein: CASGLVRNYGYTF. The entire variable domain, with the rest obtained from reference TRBV12-5 and TRBJ1-2, is as follows: DARVTQTPRHKVTEMGQEVTMRCQPILGHNTVFWYRQTMMQGLELLAYFRNRAPLDDSGMPKDRFSAEMPDATLATLKIQPSEPRDSAVYFCASGLVRNYGYTFGSGTRLTVV.

This clonotype showed up many times. The chain links TRBV7-9 to TRBJ1-6; D may be TRBD1 (5 bases). From germline, CDR1 is SEHNR and CDR2 FQNEAQ (reference sequence). This CDR3 is built from 14 residues. Between the trimmed V and J ends, which lost 5 bases and 7 bases, there was a span of 12 bases. The CDR3 bases are TGTGCCAGCAGCACGAGGGGCGCGAATTCACCCCTCCACTTT. Translating it yields CASSTRGANSPLHF.

This clonotype was seen a handful of times. V gene TRBV27 combines with J gene TRBJ2-1; 8 bases align to TRBD2. V trimming: 5 bases; J trimming: 1 base; junction bases outside the gene matches: 13. The CDR3 runs 18 residues. Germline lookup yields CDR1 MNHEY and CDR2 SMNVEV (reference sequence). The CDR3 sequence: CASSAVLAALSSYNEQFF. The CDR3 bases are TGTGCCAGCAGTGCCGTACTAGCGGCCTTGAGTTCCTACAATGAGCAGTTCTTC.

This clonotype came up once. V gene TRBV7-6 combines with J gene TRBJ2-3; no clear D. CDR1 SGHVS and CDR2 FNYEAQ come from the germline V gene. Trimming left V 1 base short and J 1 base short, with 9 bases between. There are 15 residues in the CDR3. CDR3 amino acids: CASSLGRPGTDTQYF. CDR3 nucleotides: TGTGCCAGCAGCTTAGGAAGACCCGGCACAGATACGCAGTATTTT.

Concerning this clonotype itself: A much larger clone differs from this one at a single base, so this may be a read error. The V gene is TRBV7-9, the J gene TRBJ2-1; D ambiguous. The CDR3 extends over 14 amino acids. Germline V gene data show CDR1 as SEHNR and CDR2 as FQNEAQ (reference sequence). The chain's CDR3 is CVSSLDRKGNEQFF. CDR3 nucleotides: TGTGTCAGCAGCCTGGACCGCAAGGGTAATGAGCAGTTCTTC.

This clonotype was recorded many times. V and J are TRBV27 and TRBJ2-2; perhaps TRBD1 as D (6 bases). The ends were cut back, 5 bases at V and 3 bases at J, with 16 bases in the middle. The V gene's germline CDR1 is MNHEY and CDR2 SMNVEV (reference sequence). This CDR3 is built from 16 residues. The CDR3 DNA reads TGTGCCAGCAGTCAAAGCAGGGGATCAGACACCGGGGAGCTGTTTTTT. Translating gives CASSQSRGSDTGELFF.

The chain employs TRBV10-3 and TRBJ2-2; TRBD1 agrees at 9 bases. The CDR3 runs to 13 residues. J gave up 6 bases and V 10 bases, and 6 bases lay outside the gene matches. Germline values: CDR1 ENHRY, CDR2 SYGVKD. The CDR3 protein is CATTGQGSGELFF. CDR3 bases: TGTGCCACCACGGGACAGGGATCCGGGGAGCTGTTTTTT.

This clonotype came up a few times. J is TRBJ2-3 and V is TRBV7-9; 13 bases map to TRBD2. The CDR3 consists of 16 residues. The germline V gene has CDR1 SEHNR and CDR2 FQNEAQ (reference sequence). Trimming removed 3 bases from V and 2 bases from J; junction bases left unmatched: 2. The CDR3 protein is CASSLTSGRITDTQYF. DNA for the CDR3: TGTGCCAGCAGCTTGACTAGCGGGAGGATCACAGATACGCAGTATTTT.

This clonotype was observed a handful of times. The CDR3 region is CASSLTGTAIYTEAFF. CDR3 in DNA: TGTGCCAGCAGCTTGACAGGGACAGCCATCTACACTGAAGCTTTCTTT. This chain links TRBV5-6 with TRBJ1-1; 7 bases are a match to TRBD1. There are 16 residues in the CDR3. CDR1 SGHDT and CDR2 YYEEEE come from the germline V gene. V dropped 1 base and J dropped 3; count of bases not matched to a gene: 9.

This clonotype was counted between two and nine times. The chain employs TRBV20-1 and TRBJ1-5; D unresolved. Germline V lookup: CDR1 DFQATT, CDR2 SNEGSKA (reference sequence). Trimming cost V 4 bases and J 0 bases, with 10 bases left between them. This CDR3 is 14 amino acids long. CDR3 DNA: TGCAGTGCTAACAGACCCTATAGCAATCAGCCCCAGCATTTT. Protein: CSANRPYSNQPQHF.

The chain joins TRBV18 to TRBJ2-7, with TRBD2 identical over 8 bases. This CDR3 has 15 residues. Trimming cost V 3 bases and J 1 base; bases outside gene matches: 5. Germline CDR1 is KGHSH and CDR2 is LQKENI. The chain's CDR3 is CASSPRGGGSYEQYF. As DNA, the CDR3 is TGTGCCAGCTCACCCCGGGGGGGGGGTTCCTACGAGCAGTACTTC.

V usage is TRBV20-1 and J usage is TRBJ1-5; D might be TRBD1 (6 bases). Looked up from germline, CDR1 is DFQATT and CDR2 is SNEGSKA (reference sequence). This CDR3 is built from 14 residues. V shed 4 bases and J shed 4 bases, with 14 bases lying between them. The CDR3 reads CSAIGGAGNQPQHF. CDR3 sequence (DNA): TGCAGTGCTATAGGGGGGGCGGGGAATCAGCCCCAGCATTTT.

In DNA, the CDR3 is TGCGCCAGCAGCTTGTCCCGGGACAGTCTGAACACTGAAGCTTTCTTT. This sequence encodes CASSLSRDSLNTEAFF. The chain recombines TRBV5-1 with TRBJ1-1; 7 positions agree with TRBD1. This CDR3 comprises 16 residues. V lost 1 base to trimming and J lost 0 bases; unmatched junction nucleotides: 6. CDR1 is SGHRS, CDR2 YFSETQ, per germline.

J is TRBJ2-7 and V is TRBV4-1, with 9 bases identical to TRBD1. J gave up 4 bases and V 1 base, and 5 bases lay outside the gene matches. The germline CDR1 and CDR2 sequences are MGHRA and YSYEKL. The CDR3 consists of 15 residues. CDR3 protein: CASSQVQGATYEQYF. DNA of the CDR3: TGCGCCAGCAGCCAAGTACAGGGGGCGACGTACGAGCAGTACTTC.

This clonotype was seen at least ten times. This chain links TRBV5-5 with TRBJ1-6; no firm D call. The V end lost 4 bases, the J end lost 8 bases, and 10 bases lay between the germline ends. In germline, CDR1 is SGHKS, CDR2 YYEKEE (reference sequence). This CDR3 has 13 amino acids. The CDR3 reads CASSPTRDSPLHF. CDR3 bases: TGTGCCAGCAGCCCTACCCGGGATTCACCCCTCCACTTT.

The table lists this clonotype with many counts. The chain has TRBV18 and TRBJ2-7; the D gene could be TRBD1 or TRBD2 (8 bases each). This CDR3 region has 15 residues. In germline, CDR1 is KGHSH, CDR2 LQKENI. The ends were cut back, 5 bases at V and 2 bases at J, with 16 bases in the middle. In DNA, the CDR3 is TGTGCCAGCTCAAGCACAGGGGGACTAGCCTACGAGCAGTACTTC. This gives the protein CASSSTGGLAYEQYF.